This T cell receptor (beta chain) is from a study of blood T cell repertoires in COVID-19. The CDR3 covers 16 residues. Looked up from germline, CDR1 is SQVTM and CDR2 is ANQGSEA. Trimming at V came to 3 bases and at J to 12 bases, leaving 15 bases not matched to a gene. The repertoire was sequenced with immunoSEQ multiplex PCR; TCRdb's copy has only in-frame clones and lacks some. The sample includes under 350,000 clones, roughly 83% of them seen just once. The J gene is TRBJ2-1, the V gene TRBV29-1; 12 positions agree with TRBD2. Sample: peripheral blood. The receptor was derived from a man aged 55-75 years who had recovered from COVID-19. The CDR3 nucleotides are TGCAGCGTTGACTTCCTAGCGGGAGGGCTGGTATCGAGGCAGTTCTTC. Its translation: CSVDFLAGGLVSRQFF.